Presented here are 11 T cell receptor beta chains from one specimen sequenced in a study of CD4 T cells in relation to SARS-CoV-2 and coronaviruses. The unexposed donors gave CD4+ T cells in about 2011-2018, prior to COVID-19. CD4+ T cells were isolated from the cells after around 9 days of culture. These TCRs' antigens remain unknown. Sequenced by immunoSEQ multiplex PCR; TCRdb stores in-frame clones only, minus some. The data show about 24,000 clones, roughly 80% seen once. The specimen sequenced was CD4+ T cells from PBMCs, cultured in vitro. The receptors were gathered from a human donor in good health.

The chain joins TRBV19 to TRBJ2-1, with TRBD2 identical over 7 bases. Germline trimming cut 5 bases from V and 6 bases from J; bases unmatched to any gene: 7. Germline loops: CDR1 LNHDA, CDR2 SQIVND (reference sequence). CDR3 length: 14 residues. The chain's CDR3 is CASSPRTRFNEQFF. The CDR3 DNA reads as TGTGCCAGTAGTCCAAGGACTAGATTCAATGAGCAGTTCTTC.

This clone is a singleton in its sample. CDR3 DNA: TGTGCCTGGAATTTTGGAGGGATGGAGACCCAGTACTTC. This gives the protein CAWNFGGMETQYF. This chain uses TRBV30 with TRBJ2-5; D perhaps matches TRBD2 (6 bases). The CDR3 extends over 13 amino acids. V was trimmed by 4 bases and J by 5 bases, leaving 14 bases between them. Germline values: CDR1 GTSNPN, CDR2 SVGIG (reference sequence).

About this clone: Sequence at one end of the junction differs from germline and may be a read error. The chain joins TRBV20-1 to TRBJ2-3, with D maybe TRBD2 (5 bases). Germline loops: CDR1 DFQATT, CDR2 SNEGSKA (reference sequence). The CDR3 spans 8 residues. CDR3 sequence reads: CSADPGDF. CDR3 sequence (DNA): TGCAGTGCGGATCCCGGGGATTTT.

This chain connects TRBV24-1 to TRBJ1-1; TRBD1 matches at 7 bases. Germline values: CDR1 KGHDR, CDR2 SFDVKD. J was trimmed by 1 base and V by 7 bases; bases with no gene match: 2. CDR3 length: 13 amino acids. CDR3: CATSRQGNTEAFF. The CDR3 bases are TGTGCCACCAGCCGACAGGGGAACACTGAAGCTTTCTTT.

The chain combines TRBV11-2 with TRBJ1-2; unclear D gene. V lost 3 bases and J 3 bases, leaving 8 bases between the germline ends. The germline V gene has CDR1 SGHAT and CDR2 FQNNGV. The CDR3 sequence is 13 residues long. The CDR3 region has the DNA TGTGCCAGCAGCTTCCCAGAATACTATGGCTACACCTTC. It yields the protein CASSFPEYYGYTF.

The CDR3 region is CASSRDRDKDTQYF. CDR3 DNA: TGCGCCAGCAGCCGGGACAGGGATAAAGATACGCAGTATTTT. This chain uses TRBV5-1 with TRBJ2-3; 9 bases match TRBD1. This CDR3 contains 14 residues. The ends lost 4 bases at V and 5 bases at J; junction bases unmatched: 5. CDR1 is SGHRS and CDR2 is YFSETQ in the germline V gene.

This clone was seen once. The V gene is TRBV19, the J gene TRBJ2-3; D is unresolved. CDR3 length equals 14 residues. Germline-derived CDR1 and CDR2 are LNHDA and SQIVND (reference sequence). Trimming shortened V by 3 bases and J by 2 bases, and 9 bases separated the two germline ends. This CDR3 reads CASSIGQPTDTQYF. For the CDR3, the DNA is TGTGCCAGTAGTATTGGCCAGCCCACAGATACGCAGTATTTT. Using reference TRBV19 and TRBJ2-3 for the parts outside the CDR3, the full variable domain is DGGITQSPKYLFRKEGQNVTLSCEQNLNHDAMYWYRQDPGQGLRLIYYSQIVNDFQKGDIAEGYSVSREKKESFPLTVTSAQKNPTAFYLCASSIGQPTDTQYFGPGTRLTVL.

The genes are TRBV5-1 and TRBJ2-7, with a tentative D call TRBD1 (5 bases). CDR1 is SGHRS and CDR2 is YFSETQ in the germline V gene. Trimming removed 0 bases at V and 2 bases at J, with 12 bases between. This CDR3 spans 15 amino acids. In DNA, the CDR3 is TGCGCCAGCAGCTTGGAAGGGGATTCGGCCTACGAGCAGTACTTC. Encoded protein: CASSLEGDSAYEQYF.

This clone has just a few counts. The chain has TRBV2 and TRBJ1-5; possibly TRBD1 for D (5 bases). The V gene's germline CDR1 is SNHLY and CDR2 FYNNEI. The V and J ends lost 4 bases and 6 bases respectively, with 7 bases between them. The CDR3 consists of 12 residues. In nucleotides, the CDR3 is TGTGCCAGCAGTGGGGGGACTCAGCCCCAGCATTTT. It yields the protein CASSGGTQPQHF. Full variable domain (rest looked up from reference TRBV2 and TRBJ1-5): EPEVTQTPSHQVTQMGQEVILRCVPISNHLYFYWYRQILGQKVEFLVSFYNNEISEKSEIFDDQFSVERPDGSNFTLKIRSTKLEDSAMYFCASSGGTQPQHFGDGTRLSIL.

The chain combines TRBV7-3 with TRBJ2-6, with D uncertain. Germline V gives CDR1 SGHTA, CDR2 FQGTGA. The V gene lost 5 bases and the J gene lost 0 bases, with 8 bases spanning the gap. The CDR3 has 15 amino acids. The CDR3 region is CASSPTVSGANVLTF. CDR3 in DNA: TGTGCCAGCAGCCCGACGGTCTCTGGGGCCAACGTCCTGACTTTC.

The V gene is TRBV5-1, the J gene TRBJ2-1; TRBD2 aligns across 9 bases. Germline V lookup: CDR1 SGHRS, CDR2 YFSETQ. Trimming at V came to 1 base and at J to 2 bases, leaving 1 base not matched to a gene. The CDR3 sequence is 15 residues long. The CDR3 DNA follows: TGCGCCAGCAGCTTGAAGCGGGAGGCCTACAATGAGCAGTTCTTC. Translating gives CASSLKREAYNEQFF.